The 8 T cell receptor beta chains presented below share a single source sample, sequenced in a study of vaccination and CD4 T cells after COVID-19. Antigens for these TCRs are unknown. The treatment: approximately 9-day PBMC culture with coronavirus spike peptide pools or control peptides (ViraFEST assay). Oncomine TCR Beta short-read sequencing was applied to DNA from cultured CD4+ T cells. TCRdb re-called the PCR reads through MiXCR, storing one row per CDR3 protein. The table has about 13,000 distinct CDR3 sequences, approximately 69% seen once. The sequenced material came from CD4+ T cells from blood, cultured in vitro. These receptors all stem from a human donor who had recovered from COVID-19.

This chain links TRBV4-2 with TRBJ1-1; the D is unclear. The CDR3 loop spans 14 amino acids. The V end lost 2 bases, the J end lost 6 bases, and 13 bases lay between the germline ends. The germline V gene has CDR1 LGHNA and CDR2 YNFKEQ. CDR3 amino acids: CASSQLERGAEAFF. The CDR3 DNA is TGTGCCAGCAGCCAACTAGAACGGGGTGCTGAAGCTTTCTTT.

The chain employs TRBV6-1 and TRBJ2-1; D is possibly TRBD1 or TRBD2 (5 bases each). The V and J ends lost 6 bases and 0 bases respectively, with 21 bases between them. The V gene's germline CDR1 is MNHNS and CDR2 SASEGT. The CDR3 is 18 amino acids. CDR3 in DNA: TGTGCCAGCAGCTCCGGGGCTTGGGTAGGGAGCTCCTACAATGAGCAGTTCTTC. Translated, it gives CASSSGAWVGSSYNEQFF.

The chain uses TRBV19 and TRBJ1-5, with 8 positions matching TRBD1. V was pared by 8 bases and J by 2 bases, with 5 bases of the junction left unmatched. From germline, CDR1 is LNHDA and CDR2 SQIVND (reference sequence). This CDR3 is built from 14 residues. The CDR3 region has the DNA TGTGCCAGTCAGCAGGGGGCGGGCAATCAGCCCCAGCATTTT. Translation: CASQQGAGNQPQHF. Based on the CDR3 plus reference TRBV19 and TRBJ1-5, the full variable domain is DGGITQSPKYLFRKEGQNVTLSCEQNLNHDAMYWYRQDPGQGLRLIYYSQIVNDFQKGDIAEGYSVSREKKESFPLTVTSAQKNPTAFYLCASQQGAGNQPQHFGDGTRLSIL.

The chain links TRBV7-9 to TRBJ1-1; 11 nucleotides agree with TRBD1. Per the germline V gene, CDR1 is SEHNR and CDR2 is FQNEAQ (reference sequence). J gave up 0 bases and V 1 base, and 7 bases lay outside the gene matches. The CDR3 is made up of 18 amino acids. This chain's CDR3 is CASSLDRRTGGVNTEAFF. The CDR3 DNA is TGTGCCAGCAGCTTAGACCGAAGGACAGGGGGCGTGAACACTGAAGCTTTCTTT.

The chain carries TRBV20-1 and TRBJ2-4, with D perhaps matching TRBD1 (5 bases). This CDR3 is built from 16 residues. Trimming pared 3 bases from V and 0 bases from J, leaving 15 bases between. Germline lookup yields CDR1 DFQATT and CDR2 SNEGSKA (reference sequence). This CDR3 reads CSASLGATLAKNIQYF. In DNA, the CDR3 is TGCAGTGCTAGTCTTGGGGCAACACTAGCCAAAAACATTCAGTACTTC.

The V call is TRBV15, the J call TRBJ2-7; 7 bases fit TRBD2. The J segment lost 3 bases and the V segment lost 0 bases, leaving 5 bases of the junction unmatched. The CDR3 runs to 15 residues. Germline values: CDR1 LNHNV, CDR2 YYDKDF (reference sequence). The CDR3 bases are TGTGCCACCAGCAGAGATACGGGAGGTTTCTACGAGCAGTACTTC. Residues: CATSRDTGGFYEQYF.

The J gene is TRBJ2-2, the V gene TRBV7-9; TRBD2 aligns across 16 bases. CDR3 length: 16 residues. Trimming removed 5 bases from V and 6 bases from J; junction bases left unmatched: 3. Per germline, CDR1 SEHNR and CDR2 FQNEAQ (reference sequence). The CDR3 spells CASSRGLAGGPGELFF. In DNA, the CDR3 is TGTGCCAGCAGCCGGGGACTAGCGGGAGGGCCCGGGGAGCTGTTTTTT.

CDR3 amino acids: CASSRLGYTNYGYTF. The CDR3 DNA reads as TGTGCCAGCAGCCGACTCGGTTATACTAACTATGGCTACACCTTC. This chain joins TRBV7-2 and TRBJ1-2; no clear D gene. The CDR3 loop spans 15 amino acids. V gave up 5 bases and J gave up 0 bases, with 13 bases separating them. Germline loops: CDR1 SGHTA, CDR2 FQGNSA. Combining the CDR3 with reference TRBV7-2 and TRBJ1-2 gives the whole variable domain GAGVSQSPSNKVTEKGKDVELRCDPISGHTALYWYRQSLGQGLEFLIYFQGNSAPDKSGLPSDRFSAERTGGSVSTLTIQRTQQEDSAVYLCASSRLGYTNYGYTFGSGTRLTVV.